Detailed here is one T cell receptor (beta chain). This specimen includes other DNA sequences encoding the same CDR3. This specimen comes from a study of OX40 agonist ivuxolimab in advanced cancers. For the study at large: Previous treatment with anti-PD-1, anti-PD-L1 or anti-CTLA-4 therapy was allowed; about 44% had received some.

Libraries were prepared by immunoSEQ multiplex PCR; TCRdb keeps only in-frame clonotypes and omits some of them. The sample lists about 69,000 clones; about 89% were seen once. Germline V CDR1 and CDR2: SGHRS, YFSETQ. The CDR3 extends over 12 amino acids. V was shortened by 0 bases and J by 3 bases, with 3 bases between the two germline ends. The gene calls are TRBV5-1 and TRBJ1-1; D remains unclear. The source of this sequence is an adult with an advanced solid tumor such as melanoma, head and neck, liver or kidney cancer. Sequenced here: CD4+ or CD8+ T cells sorted from blood, sampled in a trial of the OX40 agonist ivuxolimab. Here the CDR3 DNA reads TGCGCCAGCAGCTTGGGGTACACTGAAGCTTTCTTT. Translation: CASSLGYTEAFF.